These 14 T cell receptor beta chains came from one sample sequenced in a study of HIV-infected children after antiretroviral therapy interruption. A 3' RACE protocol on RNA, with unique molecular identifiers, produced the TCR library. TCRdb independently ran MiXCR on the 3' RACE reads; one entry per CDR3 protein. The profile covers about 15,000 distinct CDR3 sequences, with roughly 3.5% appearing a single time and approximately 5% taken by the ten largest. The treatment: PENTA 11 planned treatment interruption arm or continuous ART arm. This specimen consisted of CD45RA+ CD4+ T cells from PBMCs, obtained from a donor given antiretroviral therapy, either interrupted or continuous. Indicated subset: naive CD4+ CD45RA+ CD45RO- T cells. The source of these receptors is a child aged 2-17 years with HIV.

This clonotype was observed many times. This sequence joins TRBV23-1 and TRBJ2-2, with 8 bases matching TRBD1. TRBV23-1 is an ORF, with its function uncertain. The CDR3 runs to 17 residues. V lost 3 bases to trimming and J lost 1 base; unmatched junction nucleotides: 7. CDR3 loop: CASSHFLDRENTGELFF. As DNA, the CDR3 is TGCGCCAGCAGTCATTTTTTGGACAGGGAGAACACCGGGGAGCTGTTTTTT.

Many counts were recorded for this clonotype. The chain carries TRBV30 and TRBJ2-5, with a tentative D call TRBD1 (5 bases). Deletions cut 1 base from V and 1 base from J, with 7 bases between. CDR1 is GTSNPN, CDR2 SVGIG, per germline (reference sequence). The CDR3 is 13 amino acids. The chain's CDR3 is CAWSGQSQETQYF. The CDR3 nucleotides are TGTGCCTGGAGTGGACAGTCCCAAGAGACCCAGTACTTC.

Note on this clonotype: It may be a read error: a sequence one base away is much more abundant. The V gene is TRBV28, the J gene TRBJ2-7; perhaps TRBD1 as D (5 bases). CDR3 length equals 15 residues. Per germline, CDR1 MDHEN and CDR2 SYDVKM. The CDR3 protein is CASSSGHPSSCEQYF. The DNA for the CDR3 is TGTGCCAGCAGTTCTGGACATCCGAGCTCCTGCGAGCAGTACTTC.

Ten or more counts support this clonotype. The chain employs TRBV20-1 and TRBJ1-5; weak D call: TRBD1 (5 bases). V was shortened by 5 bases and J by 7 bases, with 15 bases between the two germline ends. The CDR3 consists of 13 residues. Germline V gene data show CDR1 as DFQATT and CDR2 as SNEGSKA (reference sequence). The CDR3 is CSALRVRSQPQHF. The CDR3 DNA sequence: TGCAGTGCTCTCAGGGTTCGGTCACAGCCCCAGCATTTT.

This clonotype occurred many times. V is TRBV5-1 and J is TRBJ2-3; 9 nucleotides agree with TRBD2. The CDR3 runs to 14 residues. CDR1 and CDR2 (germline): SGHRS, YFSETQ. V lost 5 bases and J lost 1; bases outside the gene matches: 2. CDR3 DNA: TGCGCCAGCAGGGGACTAGCCGGCACAGATACGCAGTATTTT. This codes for CASRGLAGTDTQYF.

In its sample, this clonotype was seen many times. CDR3 nucleotide sequence: TGTGCCAGCAGTCCCCAGGGAGTCTACGAGCAGTACTTC. Amino acid sequence: CASSPQGVYEQYF. The rearrangement links TRBV12-3 or TRBV12-4 to TRBJ2-7; D may match TRBD1 or TRBD2 (5 bases each). This CDR3 contains 13 residues. V gave up 5 bases and J gave up 3 bases, with 11 bases separating them.

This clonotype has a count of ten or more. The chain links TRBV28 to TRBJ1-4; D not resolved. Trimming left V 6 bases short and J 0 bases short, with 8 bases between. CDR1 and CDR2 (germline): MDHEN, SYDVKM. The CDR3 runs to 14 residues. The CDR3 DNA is TGTGCCAGCAGCACCCCCTCAACTAATGAAAAACTGTTTTTT. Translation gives CASSTPSTNEKLFF. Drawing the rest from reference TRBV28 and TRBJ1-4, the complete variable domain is DVKVTQSSRYLVKRTGEKVFLECVQDMDHENMFWYRQDPGLGLRLIYFSYDVKMKEKGDIPEGYSVSREKKERFSLILESASTNQTSMYLCASSTPSTNEKLFFGSGTQLSVL.

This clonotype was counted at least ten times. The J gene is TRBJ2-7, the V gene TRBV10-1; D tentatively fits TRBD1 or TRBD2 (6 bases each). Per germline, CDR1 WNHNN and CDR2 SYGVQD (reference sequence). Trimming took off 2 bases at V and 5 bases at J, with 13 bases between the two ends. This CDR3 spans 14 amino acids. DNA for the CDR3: TGCGCCAGCAGTGAGAGTGGGGGGCCCCACGAGCAGTACTTC. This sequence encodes CASSESGGPHEQYF.

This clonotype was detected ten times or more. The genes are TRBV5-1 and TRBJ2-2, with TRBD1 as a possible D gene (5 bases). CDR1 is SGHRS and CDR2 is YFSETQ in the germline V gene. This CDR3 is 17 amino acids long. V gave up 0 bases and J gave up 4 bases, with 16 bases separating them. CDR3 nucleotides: TGCGCCAGCAGCTTGGTACCGGTACAGGTCGGCACCGGGGAGCTGTTTTTT. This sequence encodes CASSLVPVQVGTGELFF.

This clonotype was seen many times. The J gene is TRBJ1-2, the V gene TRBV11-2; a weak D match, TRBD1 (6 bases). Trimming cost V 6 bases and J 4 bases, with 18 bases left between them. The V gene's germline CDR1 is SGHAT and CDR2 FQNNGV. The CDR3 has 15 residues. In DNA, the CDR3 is TGTGCCAGCAGTTCTATCGGACAGAGAAGCTATGGCTACACCTTC. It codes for CASSSIGQRSYGYTF.

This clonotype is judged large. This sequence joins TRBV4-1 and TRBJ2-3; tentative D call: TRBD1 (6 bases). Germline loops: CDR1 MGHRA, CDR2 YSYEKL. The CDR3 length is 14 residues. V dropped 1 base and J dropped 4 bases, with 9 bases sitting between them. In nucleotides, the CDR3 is TGCGCCAGCAGCCAAGTACAGGGCCCAGATACGCAGTATTTT. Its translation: CASSQVQGPDTQYF.

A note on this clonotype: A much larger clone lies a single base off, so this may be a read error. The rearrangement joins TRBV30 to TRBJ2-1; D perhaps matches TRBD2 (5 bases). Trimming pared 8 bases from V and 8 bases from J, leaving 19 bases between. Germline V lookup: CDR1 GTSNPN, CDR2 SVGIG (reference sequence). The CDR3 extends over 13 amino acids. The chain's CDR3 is CARTDERYHEQFF. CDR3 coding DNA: TGTGCCCGGACTGACGAAAGGTATCATGAGCAGTTCTTC.

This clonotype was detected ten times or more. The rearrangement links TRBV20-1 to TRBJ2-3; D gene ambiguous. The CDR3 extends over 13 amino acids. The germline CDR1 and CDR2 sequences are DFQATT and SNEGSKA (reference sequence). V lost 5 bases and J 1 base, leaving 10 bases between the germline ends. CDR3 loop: CSALIGGTDTQYF. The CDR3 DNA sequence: TGCAGTGCTCTAATTGGTGGCACAGATACGCAGTATTTT.

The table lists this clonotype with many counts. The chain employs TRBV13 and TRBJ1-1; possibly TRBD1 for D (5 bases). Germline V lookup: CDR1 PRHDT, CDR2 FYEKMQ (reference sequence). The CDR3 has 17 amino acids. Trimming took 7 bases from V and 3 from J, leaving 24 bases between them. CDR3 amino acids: CASTASIYPGGDTEAFF. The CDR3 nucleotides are TGTGCCAGCACCGCTTCGATATATCCGGGAGGGGACACTGAAGCTTTCTTT.